The 27 T cell receptor beta chains reported below all come from one sample, sequenced in a study of patients with pleural tuberculosis. TCRdb passed the reads through MiXCR, listing each CDR3 protein once. The data hold 25,000 to 35,000 distinct CDR3 sequences, with 18% observed a single time. The sample consisted of peripheral blood. These receptors were obtained from a human donor with pleural tuberculosis.

Many counts were recorded for this clonotype. The chain couples TRBV4-1 to TRBJ2-7; TRBD2 matches at 8 bases. CDR1 is MGHRA, CDR2 YSYEKL, per germline. CDR3 length equals 16 residues. The J segment lost 0 bases and the V segment lost 3 bases, leaving 7 bases of the junction unmatched. This chain's CDR3 is CASSQTTGTSSYEQYF. Here the CDR3 DNA reads TGCGCCAGCAGCCAGACGACCGGGACTAGCTCCTACGAGCAGTACTTC.

This clonotype was seen repeatedly, ten times or more. The chain has TRBV7-2 and TRBJ2-3; no firm D call. Deletions cut 1 base from V and 0 bases from J, with 14 bases between. The CDR3 totals 17 residues. Germline lookup yields CDR1 SGHTA and CDR2 FQGNSA. The CDR3 DNA sequence: TGTGCCAGCAGCTTAGGAGACGGACCGATTAGCACAGATACGCAGTATTTT. Amino acid sequence: CASSLGDGPISTDTQYF.

This sequence joins TRBV14 and TRBJ1-4; a weak D match, TRBD1 (6 bases). This CDR3 contains 15 residues. Germline V lookup: CDR1 SGHDN, CDR2 FVKESK. V gave up 1 base and J gave up 5 bases, with 11 bases separating them. CDR3 in amino acids: CASSQGGGLNEKLFF. CDR3 bases: TGTGCCAGCAGCCAAGGGGGGGGCCTAAATGAAAAACTGTTTTTT.

This clonotype was detected ten times or more. The chain combines TRBV9 with TRBJ1-1; D ambiguous. The CDR3 consists of 14 residues. V was cut by 0 bases and J by 4 bases, with 10 bases left in between. The germline V gene encodes CDR1 SGDLS and CDR2 YYNGEE. The CDR3 DNA reads as TGTGCCAGCAGCGTAGGTATCGCCGCCACTGAAGCTTTCTTT. Encoded protein: CASSVGIAATEAFF.

Many counts were recorded for this clonotype. V gene TRBV5-1 combines with J gene TRBJ2-7; D gene ambiguous. This CDR3 contains 16 residues. The germline gives CDR1 SGHRS, CDR2 YFSETQ. V was cut by 3 bases and J by 4 bases, with 20 bases left in between. The CDR3 DNA follows: TGCGCCAGCAGCTCGACCGTCGTGGTCAGCTTTTACGAGCAGTACTTC. It codes for CASSSTVVVSFYEQYF.

Many counts were recorded for this clonotype. This chain links TRBV29-1 with TRBJ1-1, with no clear D. CDR1 SQVTM and CDR2 ANQGSEA come from the germline V gene. This CDR3 is built from 11 residues. V dropped 4 bases and J dropped 9 bases, with 12 bases sitting between them. The CDR3 bases are TGCAGCGTTGTACAGAATGAAAAAGCTTTCTTT. It translates to CSVVQNEKAFF.

This clonotype showed up many times. The rearrangement uses TRBV7-2 and TRBJ2-7, with D hard to call. The CDR3 runs to 13 residues. The germline V gene encodes CDR1 SGHTA and CDR2 FQGNSA. Trimming stripped 4 bases from V and 2 bases from J, with 9 bases between. The CDR3 loop reads CASSWSNTYEQYF. DNA for the CDR3: TGTGCCAGCAGCTGGTCTAACACCTACGAGCAGTACTTC.

This rearrangement joins TRBV2 to TRBJ1-1, with D perhaps matching TRBD1 (6 bases). This CDR3 has 12 amino acids. The V end lost 6 bases, the J end lost 5 bases, and 10 bases lay between the germline ends. Germline-derived CDR1 and CDR2 are SNHLY and FYNNEI. CDR3 DNA: TGTGCCAGCAGAACCCAGGGGACTGAAGCTTTCTTT. Translating gives CASRTQGTEAFF.

This clonotype was observed many times. The chain recombines TRBV11-1 with TRBJ2-1; D gene unclear. Trimming removed 5 bases from V and 0 bases from J, with 14 bases in between. There are 16 residues in the CDR3. Looked up from germline, CDR1 is SGHAT and CDR2 is FQDESV (reference sequence). CDR3 DNA sequence: TGTGCCAGCAGCCTTTTTCCGAGGAGCTCCTACAATGAGCAGTTCTTC. This gives the protein CASSLFPRSSYNEQFF.

This chain connects TRBV5-1 to TRBJ1-3, with a tentative D call TRBD1 (6 bases). The CDR3 loop spans 16 amino acids. CDR1 and CDR2 (germline): SGHRS, YFSETQ. Trimming removed 3 bases at V and 1 base at J, with 14 bases between. The CDR3 loop is CASSSNSGESGNTIYF. In nucleotides, the CDR3 is TGCGCCAGCAGCTCTAATTCAGGGGAATCTGGAAACACCATATATTTT. Complete variable domain (other parts from reference TRBV5-1 and TRBJ1-3): KAGVTQTPRYLIKTRGQQVTLSCSPISGHRSVSWYQQTPGQGLQFLFEYFSETQRNKGNFPGRFSGRQFSNSRSEMNVSTLELGDSALYLCASSSNSGESGNTIYFGEGSWLTVV.

This clonotype was detected ten times or more. This chain links TRBV12-3 or TRBV12-4 with TRBJ2-3, with TRBD2 matching over 9 bases. CDR3 size: 14 residues. V trimming: 10 bases; J trimming: 4 bases; junction bases outside the gene matches: 9. As DNA, the CDR3 is TGTGCCATTGATAGCGGGAGTGGCGCAGATACGCAGTATTTT. Translation gives CAIDSGSGADTQYF.

The table lists this clonotype with many counts. This chain connects TRBV10-3 to TRBJ1-2; 11 nucleotides agree with TRBD1. The V and J ends lost 6 bases and 6 bases, in that order; junction bases with no gene match: 12. The CDR3 sequence is 16 residues long. Germline V gene data show CDR1 as ENHRY and CDR2 as SYGVKD. The DNA of the CDR3 is TGTGCCATCAGGAGGGGACAGGGGGGAATGAAGAATGGCTACACCTTC. This encodes CAIRRGQGGMKNGYTF.

With regard to this clonotype: A read error is possible here, since a much larger clone lies one base away. This chain joins TRBV6-6 and TRBJ2-1; a weak D match, TRBD2 (6 bases). The CDR3 loop spans 13 amino acids. Per the germline V gene, CDR1 is MNHNY and CDR2 is SVGAGI (reference sequence). Trimming removed 4 bases at V and 8 bases at J, with 12 bases between. In nucleotides, the CDR3 is TGTGCCAGCAGTTTAACAGCTAGCGATGAGCAGTTCTTC. Its protein is CASSLTASDEQFF.

Comments on this clonotype: The junction departs from germline at one end; a sequencing error may be responsible. The genes are TRBV5-5 and TRBJ2-4; D is possibly TRBD1 or TRBD2 (5 bases each). Germline-derived CDR1 and CDR2 are SGHKS and YYEKEE (reference sequence). The CDR3 contains 16 residues. This CDR3 is CASSLSGLIAKSIQYF. Written as DNA, the CDR3 is TGTGCCAGCAGCTTGTCGGGGCTAATAGCCAAAAGCATTCAGTACTTC.

This clonotype was detected ten times or more. The chain couples TRBV19 to TRBJ2-1, with TRBD2 identical over 10 bases. V shed 7 bases, J shed 7 bases, and the junction held 4 bases outside the gene matches. Germline values: CDR1 LNHDA, CDR2 SQIVND (reference sequence). CDR3 length: 13 residues. In nucleotides, the CDR3 is TGTGCCAGTACTAGCGGGAGTTGGAATGAGCAGTTCTTC. Residues: CASTSGSWNEQFF.

This clonotype was counted many times. This rearrangement joins TRBV7-9 to TRBJ1-5; D is uncertain. Trimming removed 5 bases from V and 6 bases from J, with 8 bases in between. This CDR3 has 12 residues. In germline, CDR1 is SEHNR, CDR2 FQNEAQ (reference sequence). CDR3 in DNA: TGTGCCAGCAGCCCCACCTCTCAGCCCCAGCATTTT. Translating it yields CASSPTSQPQHF.

This clonotype appeared many times. V is TRBV14 and J is TRBJ1-2, with D perhaps TRBD1 (6 bases). The V gene's germline CDR1 is SGHDN and CDR2 FVKESK. Trimming took 0 bases from V and 5 from J, leaving 13 bases between them. CDR3 length: 15 amino acids. CDR3 in amino acids: CASSQDRQATYGYTF. The CDR3 DNA reads TGTGCCAGCAGCCAAGATCGACAGGCTACATATGGCTACACCTTC.

This clonotype has a count of ten or more. The chain is built from TRBV18 and TRBJ2-7; TRBD2 matches 7 bases. The CDR3 is 18 amino acids. The J segment lost 6 bases and the V segment lost 2 bases, leaving 19 bases of the junction unmatched. Per the germline V gene, CDR1 is KGHSH and CDR2 is LQKENI. In nucleotides, the CDR3 is TGTGCCAGCTCACCAAGCGGGACCAATCATCCCCTCTATGGCGAGCAGTACTTC. Protein product: CASSPSGTNHPLYGEQYF.

J is TRBJ2-1 and V is TRBV28, with D perhaps TRBD1 or TRBD2 (6 bases each). The germline CDR1 and CDR2 sequences are MDHEN and SYDVKM. This CDR3 region has 15 residues. Deletions cut 5 bases from V and 7 bases from J, with 18 bases between. This chain's CDR3 is CASSDRGGSHNEQFF. The CDR3 DNA reads as TGTGCCAGCAGTGACCGAGGGGGGTCCCATAATGAGCAGTTCTTC.

The table lists this clonotype with many counts. The gene calls are TRBV6-6 and TRBJ2-3, with D unresolved. V lost 2 bases and J lost 5, with 8 bases in between. The CDR3 spans 13 residues. Germline V gene data show CDR1 as MNHNY and CDR2 as SVGAGI (reference sequence). CDR3 sequence: CASSYEVIDTQYF. The CDR3 region has the DNA TGTGCCAGCAGTTACGAGGTGATAGATACGCAGTATTTT.

The sample holds many counts of this clonotype. This chain uses TRBV4-1 with TRBJ2-7; TRBD2 agrees at 9 bases. The CDR3 is 15 residues long. Trimming took 4 bases from V and 7 from J; bases not matched to a gene: 11. The germline V gene encodes CDR1 MGHRA and CDR2 YSYEKL. CDR3 sequence (DNA): TGCGCCAGCAGCCGTAGACTAGCGGCTCTCGGGGAGCAGTACTTC. Translating it yields CASSRRLAALGEQYF.

This clonotype has a count of ten or more. The chain is built from TRBV5-4 and TRBJ2-3; 8 positions match TRBD1. In germline, CDR1 is SGHNT, CDR2 YYREEE (reference sequence). This CDR3 is built from 15 residues. V gave up 4 bases and J gave up 4 bases; unmatched junction bases: 8. For the CDR3, the DNA is TGTGCCAGCAGCGTTCGCAGGGGGCAGGCAGATACGCAGTATTTT. Translation: CASSVRRGQADTQYF.

A few counts support this clonotype. The chain combines TRBV30 with TRBJ1-2; D gene ambiguous. CDR3 length: 13 residues. Germline loops: CDR1 GTSNPN, CDR2 SVGIG (reference sequence). V gave up 2 bases and J gave up 7 bases, with 14 bases separating them. The CDR3 loop reads CAWSRSTDSGYTF. Here the CDR3 DNA reads TGTGCCTGGAGTAGAAGCACAGATAGTGGCTACACCTTC.

A remark on this clonotype: The junction shows a germline mismatch at one end, possibly a read error. This chain links TRBV6-1 with TRBJ1-2; D call uncertain. CDR1 and CDR2 from the germline V gene are MNHNS and SASEGT. This CDR3 has 11 residues. The CDR3, as DNA: TGTGCCTGCAGGACGGACTATGGCCACACCTTC. Translated, it gives CACRTDYGHTF.

The table lists this clonotype with many counts. This chain connects TRBV2 to TRBJ1-1; TRBD1 might be the D (6 bases). V shed 5 bases and J shed 3 bases, with 16 bases lying between them. Germline values: CDR1 SNHLY, CDR2 FYNNEI. CDR3 length: 15 residues. The CDR3 DNA sequence: TGTGCCAGCAGTCGCGACATTGGACAGTACACTGAAGCTTTCTTT. Translated, it gives CASSRDIGQYTEAFF.

This clonotype was observed at least ten times. The CDR3 nucleotides read TGTGCCAGCAGGACACAAGGGAGTCGGACTGAAGCTTTCTTT. Protein: CASRTQGSRTEAFF. The genes are TRBV2 and TRBJ1-1; D is ambiguous. The germline CDR1 and CDR2 sequences are SNHLY and FYNNEI. CDR3 length: 14 residues. V shed 6 bases and J shed 5 bases, with 16 bases lying between them.

Many counts were recorded for this clonotype. The J gene is TRBJ1-5, the V gene TRBV4-2; weak D call: TRBD1 (5 bases). The V and J ends lost 4 bases and 4 bases respectively, with 14 bases between them. This CDR3 contains 15 residues. CDR1 is LGHNA, CDR2 YNFKEQ, per germline. The DNA of the CDR3 is TGTGCCAGCAGCCCGAGGGACGTTTCAAATCAGCCCCAGCATTTT. It specifies CASSPRDVSNQPQHF.